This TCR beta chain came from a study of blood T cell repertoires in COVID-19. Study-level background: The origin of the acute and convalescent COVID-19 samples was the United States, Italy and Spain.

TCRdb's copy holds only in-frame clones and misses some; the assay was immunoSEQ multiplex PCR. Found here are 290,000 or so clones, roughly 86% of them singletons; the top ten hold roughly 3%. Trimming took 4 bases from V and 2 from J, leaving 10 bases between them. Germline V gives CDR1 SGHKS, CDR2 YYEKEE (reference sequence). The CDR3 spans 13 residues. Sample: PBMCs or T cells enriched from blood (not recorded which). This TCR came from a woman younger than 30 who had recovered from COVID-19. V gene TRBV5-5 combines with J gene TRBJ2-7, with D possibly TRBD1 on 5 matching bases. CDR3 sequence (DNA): TGTGCCAGCAGCAGCTGGACAACCTACGAGCAGTACTTC. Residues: CASSSWTTYEQYF.